This TCR beta chain was recorded in a study of glioma-infiltrating T cells (TCRdb year 2016). Study-level background: TCR alpha- and beta-chain repertoires were sequenced from glioma tissue, non-neoplastic brain tissue and matched peripheral blood mononuclear cells. To measure divergence between tissue and blood T-cell populations, each tissue-infiltrating repertoire was compared with the peripheral blood repertoire of the same patient. The paired cohort comprised three low-grade glioma patients, about 8 primary glioblastoma patients and three non-glioma patients contributing non-neoplastic brain tissue.

Trimming at the junction amounts to 5 bases on V and 1 base on J, and the germline ends lie 14 bases apart. CDR3 length: 15 amino acids, cysteine to phenylalanine. The entry retains the CDR3 DNA only, 45 bases that are in frame from base 1. CDR1 is given as LGHDT and CDR2 as YNNKEL, both from the germline V gene (reference sequence). Results the study describes overall, beyond this receptor: Tissue and blood shared very few CDR3 sequences, a result attributed to high CDR3 diversity and limited sampling. VJ-independent divergence between tissue and blood was below expectation in non-neoplastic patients but above expectation in all gliomas, especially low-grade gliomas. Group comparisons rested on small numbers: three non-neoplastic, three low-grade glioma and eight glioblastoma patients.

With respect to this clonotype: It lacks a known antigen. No much larger clone is present one base from it, and per-base qualities are unavailable.

The iRepertoire nested amplicon-rescue multiplex PCR (arm-PCR) platform was used to amplify TCR alpha and beta CDR3 regions from RNA. For one-step reverse transcription and amplification, about 95-400 ng of tissue mRNA or PBMC total RNA was used as input. Following bead purification, Illumina adapters were added by a secondary multiplex PCR, and libraries between 200 and 400 bp were gel-purified. Demultiplexing relied on internal 6-nucleotide barcodes carried by the libraries. Libraries were sequenced on an Illumina MiSeq with 2x220 or 2x250 nucleotide paired-end reads. The original methods were these. Paired reads were merged with FLASH 1.2.11 and aligned to the GRCh37 human genome with BWA-MEM before extracting TRA and TRB reads. V and J assignment used an IMGT-derived reference of cassette sequences and CDR3 motifs that included pseudogenes. Three-frame translation of reads was performed, and productive CDR3s were defined as those with a C...FGXG motif and no stop codons. Clonotypes were defined as unique combinations of V-J cassette pair and CDR3 amino acid sequence. Reads were filtered by Hamming distance, thresholded by each sample's sequence error rate in mapped regions. TCRdb applied fastp at Q25 and MiXCR to the public reads, then kept only in-frame beta chains. Identical CDR3 proteins give one entry, which carries the most common genes and DNA. In this record, the V and J calls reflect TCRdb's handling and not the investigators' own analysis. This sample holds around 190,000 distinct CDR3 sequences; around 40% were observed only once. The ten largest account for roughly 5.2% of the sample.

The sequenced material came from glioma tissue, nonneoplastic brain tissue, or PBMCs (not recorded which). The TCR comes from a human donor with low-grade glioma or glioblastoma, undergoing nonglioma brain surgery, or in good health (not recorded which). The sequence joins TRBV3-1 to TRBJ2-5, and possibly TRBD1, on 6 matching bases. The DNA reads as follows: TGTGCCAGCAGCTCCGGACAGTCCATCCAAGAGACCCAGTACTTC. It specifies CASSSGQSIQETQYF.